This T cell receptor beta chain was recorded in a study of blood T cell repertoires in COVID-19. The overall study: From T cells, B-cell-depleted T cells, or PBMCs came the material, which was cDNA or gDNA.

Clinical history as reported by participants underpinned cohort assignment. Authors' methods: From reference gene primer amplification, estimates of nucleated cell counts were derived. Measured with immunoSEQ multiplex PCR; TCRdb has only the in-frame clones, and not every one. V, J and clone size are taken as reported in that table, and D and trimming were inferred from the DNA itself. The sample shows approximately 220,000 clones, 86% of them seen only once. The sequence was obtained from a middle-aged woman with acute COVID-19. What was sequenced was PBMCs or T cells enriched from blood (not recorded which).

The CDR3 DNA is TGTGCCTGGAGGACCCCTATATCAGGGGACCCGACAGCTAACTATGGCTACACCTTC. It codes for CAWRTPISGDPTANYGYTF. The chain combines TRBV30 with TRBJ1-2; D may be TRBD1 (6 bases). This CDR3 contains 19 residues. The germline V gene has CDR1 GTSNPN and CDR2 SVGIG (reference sequence). V lost 3 bases and J 0 bases, leaving 26 bases between the germline ends.